This passage covers 18 T cell receptor beta chains from one sample sequenced in a study of CD8+ T cells in alopecia areata. Described treatment: oral pan-JAK inhibitor, 5-10 mg twice daily. cDNA serving as the sequencing template came from extracted, reverse transcribed RNA. TCRdb keeps only in-frame clones here, not all; method: immunoSEQ multiplex PCR. The sample carries about 300,000 clones, roughly 64% recorded once. Sequencing used CD4+ T cells sorted from blood, obtained at week 24, from a patient treated with tofacitinib. Every receptor here comes from a human donor with alopecia areata.

The rearrangement uses TRBV30 and TRBJ1-6; the match to TRBD1 covers 8 bases. From germline, CDR1 is GTSNPN and CDR2 SVGIG (reference sequence). Losses at the gene ends were 0 bases for V and 8 bases for J; bases not matched to a gene: 0. The CDR3 totals 13 residues. In DNA form, the CDR3 reads TGTGCCTGGAGTGTACAGGGGGATTCACCCCTCCACTTT. Residues: CAWSVQGDSPLHF. The variable domain in full, with the rest retrieved from reference TRBV30 and TRBJ1-6, is SQTIHQWPATLVQPVGSPLSLECTVEGTSNPNLYWYRQAAGRGLQLLFYSVGIGQISSEVPQNLSASRPQDRQFILSSKKLLLSDSGFYLCAWSVQGDSPLHFGNGTRLTVT.

V and J are TRBV30 and TRBJ2-1; unclear D gene. V was shortened by 4 bases and J by 10 bases, with 14 bases between the two germline ends. The CDR3 sequence is 12 residues long. Germline loops: CDR1 GTSNPN, CDR2 SVGIG (reference sequence). CDR3 sequence reads: CAWTGGSREQFF. The CDR3 DNA reads as TGTGCCTGGACAGGCGGATCTAGGGAGCAGTTCTTC.

The J gene is TRBJ2-4, the V gene TRBV5-1; D assignment may be TRBD1 or TRBD2 (5 bases each). The V gene lost 4 bases and the J gene lost 0 bases, with 14 bases spanning the gap. The CDR3 runs to 16 residues. CDR1 and CDR2 (germline): SGHRS, YFSETQ. CDR3 coding DNA: TGCGCCAGCAGCGTAGGGACCACGCTAGCCAAAAACATTCAGTACTTC. Protein product: CASSVGTTLAKNIQYF. The full variable domain, with the rest looked up from reference TRBV5-1 and TRBJ2-4, is KAGVTQTPRYLIKTRGQQVTLSCSPISGHRSVSWYQQTPGQGLQFLFEYFSETQRNKGNFPGRFSGRQFSNSRSEMNVSTLELGDSALYLCASSVGTTLAKNIQYFGAGTRLSVL.

The rearrangement links TRBV18 to TRBJ1-5, with 9 bases matching TRBD1. Germline loops: CDR1 KGHSH, CDR2 LQKENI. Trimming removed 3 bases from V and 4 bases from J; junction bases left unmatched: 7. This CDR3 comprises 16 residues. This chain's CDR3 is CASSPRGGQGNQPQHF. CDR3 nucleotides: TGTGCCAGCTCACCTCGCGGAGGACAGGGGAATCAGCCCCAGCATTTT. The entire variable domain, with the rest obtained from reference TRBV18 and TRBJ1-5, is as follows: NAGVMQNPRHLVRRRGQEARLRCSPMKGHSHVYWYRQLPEEGLKFMVYLQKENIIDESGMPKERFSAEFPKEGPSILRIQQVVRGDSAAYFCASSPRGGQGNQPQHFGDGTRLSIL.

In this sample, this clone turned up once. The gene calls are TRBV5-4 and TRBJ2-1; the D gene is possibly TRBD2 (5 bases). The germline V gene encodes CDR1 SGHNT and CDR2 YYREEE (reference sequence). Trimming took off 1 base at V and 8 bases at J, with 7 bases between the two ends. The CDR3 is 12 residues long. For the CDR3, the DNA is TGTGCCAGCAGCTTGACGGGATATGAGCAGTTCTTC. This encodes CASSLTGYEQFF.

The CDR3 is CATSRGALGDIQYF. Written as DNA, the CDR3 is TGTGCCACCAGCAGAGGAGCCCTTGGAGACATTCAGTACTTC. The gene calls are TRBV15 and TRBJ2-4; D gene uncertain. The germline V and J ends were trimmed by 1 base and 8 bases, with 12 bases remaining between them. CDR3 length equals 14 residues. Germline assignment: CDR1 LNHNV and CDR2 YYDKDF (reference sequence).

V and J are TRBV30 and TRBJ1-1; D call uncertain. The germline V gene has CDR1 GTSNPN and CDR2 SVGIG (reference sequence). This CDR3 is built from 13 residues. V was pared by 3 bases and J by 4 bases, with 12 bases between. The CDR3 DNA reads TGTGCCTGGAGGGGTCTCCGGGGCACTGAAGCTTTCTTT. Translating it yields CAWRGLRGTEAFF.

In this sample, this clone turned up a few times. At one end the junction does not follow the germline gene, possibly because of a read error. CDR3 amino acids: CAISESRGPAPLRF. CDR3 nucleotide sequence: TGTGCCATCAGTGAGTCCCGGGGGCCCGCGCCTCTCCGATTT. The chain links TRBV10-3 to TRBJ2-3; the D gene could be TRBD1 or TRBD2 (6 bases each). The CDR3 is 14 amino acids. The germline V gene encodes CDR1 ENHRY and CDR2 SYGVKD.

The chain uses TRBV7-6 and TRBJ1-1, with D unclear. The CDR3 loop spans 12 amino acids. From germline, CDR1 is SGHVS and CDR2 FNYEAQ. V lost 2 bases, J lost 6 bases, and 7 bases lay in between. The CDR3 loop is CASSLIHSEAFF. DNA of the CDR3: TGTGCCAGCAGCTTAATTCATTCTGAAGCTTTCTTT.

This clone was counted between two and nine times. The chain uses TRBV4-1 and TRBJ2-2; unclear D gene. CDR3 length: 16 residues. V dropped 4 bases and J dropped 0 bases, with 12 bases sitting between them. Looked up from germline, CDR1 is MGHRA and CDR2 is YSYEKL. DNA for the CDR3: TGCGCCAGCAGCCGTATCTTCCCCTCGAACACCGGGGAGCTGTTTTTT. Protein product: CASSRIFPSNTGELFF.

The chain joins TRBV5-1 to TRBJ2-2, with a possible D match to TRBD2 (6 bases). This CDR3 comprises 16 residues. Per the germline V gene, CDR1 is SGHRS and CDR2 is YFSETQ. V lost 4 bases to trimming and J lost 4 bases, with 17 bases between them. The CDR3 DNA reads as TGCGCCAGCAGCCAGGACGGGACTTACGGCACCGGGGAGCTGTTTTTT. Encoded protein: CASSQDGTYGTGELFF.

This clone was recorded many times. The rearrangement links TRBV7-2 to TRBJ2-7; TRBD1 aligns across 9 bases. The V gene's germline CDR1 is SGHTA and CDR2 FQGNSA. This CDR3 is built from 12 residues. V lost 5 bases and J lost 5; bases outside the gene matches: 1. CDR3 bases: TGTGCCAGCAGCGGGACAGGGAACGAGCAGTACTTC. Its protein is CASSGTGNEQYF.

The table lists this clone with a few counts. The rearrangement links TRBV5-1 to TRBJ2-5; 11 nucleotides match TRBD1. The CDR3 spans 15 residues. Germline CDR1 is SGHRS and CDR2 is YFSETQ. The trim removed 3 bases at V and 4 bases at J, leaving 5 bases unmatched. CDR3 region: CASSSDRGRVETQYF. The CDR3 coding sequence is TGCGCCAGCAGCTCGGACAGGGGGCGGGTAGAGACCCAGTACTTC. The full variable domain, completed using reference TRBV5-1 and TRBJ2-5, is KAGVTQTPRYLIKTRGQQVTLSCSPISGHRSVSWYQQTPGQGLQFLFEYFSETQRNKGNFPGRFSGRQFSNSRSEMNVSTLELGDSALYLCASSSDRGRVETQYFGPGTRLLVL.

In its sample, this clone was seen a few times. This same CDR3 is encoded by further DNA sequences in the sample. V and J are TRBV30 and TRBJ1-1; no firm D call. The CDR3 has 13 amino acids. CDR1 and CDR2 from the germline V gene are GTSNPN and SVGIG (reference sequence). V dropped 3 bases and J dropped 2 bases, with 10 bases sitting between them. CDR3 in amino acids: CAWRGGLNTEAFF. In DNA, the CDR3 is TGTGCCTGGAGAGGAGGTTTAAACACTGAAGCTTTCTTT. Drawing the rest from reference TRBV30 and TRBJ1-1, the complete variable domain is SQTIHQWPATLVQPVGSPLSLECTVEGTSNPNLYWYRQAAGRGLQLLFYSVGIGQISSEVPQNLSASRPQDRQFILSSKKLLLSDSGFYLCAWRGGLNTEAFFGQGTRLTVV.

This clone has only a few counts. The genes are TRBV2 and TRBJ2-1, with a possible D match to TRBD1 (6 bases). Trimming stripped 6 bases from V and 2 bases from J, with 11 bases between. Germline CDR1 reads SNHLY; CDR2 reads FYNNEI. This CDR3 has 14 residues. The CDR3 is CASRNRVTYNEQFF. The DNA of the CDR3 is TGTGCCAGCAGGAACAGGGTTACCTACAATGAGCAGTTCTTC. The variable domain in full, with the rest retrieved from reference TRBV2 and TRBJ2-1, is EPEVTQTPSHQVTQMGQEVILRCVPISNHLYFYWYRQILGQKVEFLVSFYNNEISEKSEIFDDQFSVERPDGSNFTLKIRSTKLEDSAMYFCASRNRVTYNEQFFGPGTRLTVL.

In this sample, this clone turned up a few times. This chain joins TRBV29-1 and TRBJ1-1, with D possibly matching TRBD1 (5 bases). V was cut by 5 bases and J by 0 bases, with 7 bases left in between. This CDR3 is built from 12 residues. Germline CDR1 and CDR2: SQVTM and ANQGSEA. CDR3 protein: CSVRQLNTEAFF. CDR3 coding DNA: TGCAGCGTTCGACAGTTGAACACTGAAGCTTTCTTT.

The V and J genes are TRBV6-6 and TRBJ2-3; D possibly corresponds to TRBD2 (6 bases). Trimming cost V 7 bases and J 2 bases, with 10 bases left between them. Germline assignment: CDR1 MNHNY and CDR2 SVGAGI (reference sequence). This CDR3 has 13 residues. CDR3 in DNA: TGTGCCAGCACGGACTATTACACAGATACGCAGTATTTT. The encoded protein is CASTDYYTDTQYF.

The CDR3 DNA reads as TGCAGCGTCACGGACATAAAGAACACCGGGGAGCTGTTTTTT. This translates into CSVTDIKNTGELFF. The chain has TRBV29-1 and TRBJ2-2, with D possibly matching TRBD1 (5 bases). Germline assignment: CDR1 SQVTM and CDR2 ANQGSEA. The CDR3 length is 14 residues. Trimming cost V 6 bases and J 1 base, with 12 bases left between them.